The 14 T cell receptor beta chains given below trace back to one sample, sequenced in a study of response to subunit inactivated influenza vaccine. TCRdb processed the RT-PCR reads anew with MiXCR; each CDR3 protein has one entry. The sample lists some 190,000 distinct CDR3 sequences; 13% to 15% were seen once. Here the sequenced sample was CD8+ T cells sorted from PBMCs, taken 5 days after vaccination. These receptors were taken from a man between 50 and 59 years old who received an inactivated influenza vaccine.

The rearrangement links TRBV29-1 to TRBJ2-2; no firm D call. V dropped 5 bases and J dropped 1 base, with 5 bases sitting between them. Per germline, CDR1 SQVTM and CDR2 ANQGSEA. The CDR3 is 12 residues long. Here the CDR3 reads CSVIRNTGELFF. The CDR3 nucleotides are TGCAGCGTTATAAGGAACACCGGGGAGCTGTTTTTT.

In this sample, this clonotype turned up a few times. The CDR3 nucleotides read TGTGCCTGGAGTGTTTTTGGGACCCCCTACGAGCAGTACTTC. Amino acid sequence: CAWSVFGTPYEQYF. The chain carries TRBV30 and TRBJ2-7; the D call may be TRBD1 or TRBD2 (5 bases each). The CDR3 has 14 amino acids. V lost 0 bases to trimming and J lost 2 bases, with 11 bases between them. CDR1 is GTSNPN and CDR2 is SVGIG in the germline V gene (reference sequence).

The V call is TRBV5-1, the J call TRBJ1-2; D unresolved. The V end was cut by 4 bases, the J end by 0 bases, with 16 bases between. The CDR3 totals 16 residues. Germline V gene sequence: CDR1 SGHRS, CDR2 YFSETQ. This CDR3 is CASSPTGPSSNYGYTF. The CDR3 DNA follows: TGCGCCAGCAGCCCGACGGGCCCTTCCTCTAACTATGGCTACACCTTC. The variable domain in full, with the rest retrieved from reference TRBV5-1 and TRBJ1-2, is KAGVTQTPRYLIKTRGQQVTLSCSPISGHRSVSWYQQTPGQGLQFLFEYFSETQRNKGNFPGRFSGRQFSNSRSEMNVSTLELGDSALYLCASSPTGPSSNYGYTFGSGTRLTVV.

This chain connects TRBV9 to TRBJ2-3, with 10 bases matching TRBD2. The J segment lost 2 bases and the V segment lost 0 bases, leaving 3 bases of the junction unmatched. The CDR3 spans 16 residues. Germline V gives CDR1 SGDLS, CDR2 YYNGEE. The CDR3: CASSVGLAGATDTQYF. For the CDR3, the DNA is TGTGCCAGCAGCGTAGGTCTAGCGGGAGCCACAGATACGCAGTATTTT.

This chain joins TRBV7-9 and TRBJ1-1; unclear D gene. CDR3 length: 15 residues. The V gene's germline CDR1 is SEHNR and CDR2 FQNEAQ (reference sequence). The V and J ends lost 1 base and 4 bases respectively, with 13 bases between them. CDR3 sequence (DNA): TGTGCCAGCAGCTTAGTCGCAGGAATGTTCACTGAAGCTTTCTTT. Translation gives CASSLVAGMFTEAFF. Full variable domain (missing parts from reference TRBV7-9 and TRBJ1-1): DTGVSQNPRHKITKRGQNVTFRCDPISEHNRLYWYRQTLGQGPEFLTYFQNEAQLEKSRLLSDRFSAERPKGSFSTLEIQRTEQGDSAMYLCASSLVAGMFTEAFFGQGTRLTVV.

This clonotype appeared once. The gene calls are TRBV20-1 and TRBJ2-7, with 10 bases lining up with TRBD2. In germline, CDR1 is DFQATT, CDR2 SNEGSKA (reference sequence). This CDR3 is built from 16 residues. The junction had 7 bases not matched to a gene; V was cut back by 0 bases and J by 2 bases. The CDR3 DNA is TGCAGTGCTAGAGAAGCCCCGGGACTAGCGACCTACGAGCAGTACTTC. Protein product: CSAREAPGLATYEQYF.

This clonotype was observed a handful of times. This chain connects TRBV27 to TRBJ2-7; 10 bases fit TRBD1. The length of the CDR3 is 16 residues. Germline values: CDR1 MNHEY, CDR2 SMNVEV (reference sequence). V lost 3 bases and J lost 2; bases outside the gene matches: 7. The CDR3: CASSLGTGVPPYEQYF. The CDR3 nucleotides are TGTGCCAGCAGTTTGGGGACAGGGGTCCCCCCCTACGAGCAGTACTTC.

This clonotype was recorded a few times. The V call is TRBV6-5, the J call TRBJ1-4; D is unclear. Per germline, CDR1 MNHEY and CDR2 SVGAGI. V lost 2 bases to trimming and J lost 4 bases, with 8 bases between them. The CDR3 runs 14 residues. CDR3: CASSYGRNNEKLFF. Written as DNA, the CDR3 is TGTGCCAGCAGTTACGGCCGGAATAATGAAAAACTGTTTTTT.

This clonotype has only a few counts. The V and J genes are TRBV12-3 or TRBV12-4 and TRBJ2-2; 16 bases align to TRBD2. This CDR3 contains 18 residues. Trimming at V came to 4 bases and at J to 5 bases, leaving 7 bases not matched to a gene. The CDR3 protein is CASSSGTSGRAGTGELFF. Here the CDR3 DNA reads TGTGCCAGCAGTTCCGGGACTAGCGGGAGGGCCGGGACCGGGGAGCTGTTTTTT.

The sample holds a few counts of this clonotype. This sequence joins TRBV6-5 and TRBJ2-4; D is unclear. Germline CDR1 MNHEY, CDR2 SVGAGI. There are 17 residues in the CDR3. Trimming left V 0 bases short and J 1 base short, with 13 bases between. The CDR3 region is CASSYSYLATAKNIQYF. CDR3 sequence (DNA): TGTGCCAGCAGTTACTCGTATTTGGCAACGGCCAAAAACATTCAGTACTTC.

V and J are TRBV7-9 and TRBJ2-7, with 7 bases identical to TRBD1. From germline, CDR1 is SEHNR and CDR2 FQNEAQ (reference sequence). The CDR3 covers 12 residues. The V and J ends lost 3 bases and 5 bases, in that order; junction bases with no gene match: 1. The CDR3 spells CASSFQGDEQYF. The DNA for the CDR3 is TGTGCCAGCAGCTTTCAGGGGGACGAGCAGTACTTC.

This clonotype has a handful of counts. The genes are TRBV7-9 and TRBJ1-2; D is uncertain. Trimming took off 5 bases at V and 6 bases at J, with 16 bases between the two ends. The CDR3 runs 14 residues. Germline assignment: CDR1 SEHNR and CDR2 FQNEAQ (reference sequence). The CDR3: CASSPPSKENGYTF. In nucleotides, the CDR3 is TGTGCCAGCAGCCCACCGAGCAAGGAGAATGGCTACACCTTC.

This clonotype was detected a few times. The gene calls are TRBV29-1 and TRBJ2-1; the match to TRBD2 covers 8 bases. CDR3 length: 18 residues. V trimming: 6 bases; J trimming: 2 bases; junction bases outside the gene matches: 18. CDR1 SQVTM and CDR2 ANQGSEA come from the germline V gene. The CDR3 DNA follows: TGCAGCGTCGTGTTTCGGAAAAAGCGGGAGTCCCCCTACAATGAGCAGTTCTTC. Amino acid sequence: CSVVFRKKRESPYNEQFF.

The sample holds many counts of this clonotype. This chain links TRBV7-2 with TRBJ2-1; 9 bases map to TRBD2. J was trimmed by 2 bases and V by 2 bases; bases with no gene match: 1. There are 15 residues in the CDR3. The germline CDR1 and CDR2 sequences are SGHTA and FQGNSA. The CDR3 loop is CASSLLAGTYNEQFF. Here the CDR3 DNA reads TGTGCCAGCAGCTTACTAGCGGGAACCTACAATGAGCAGTTCTTC.